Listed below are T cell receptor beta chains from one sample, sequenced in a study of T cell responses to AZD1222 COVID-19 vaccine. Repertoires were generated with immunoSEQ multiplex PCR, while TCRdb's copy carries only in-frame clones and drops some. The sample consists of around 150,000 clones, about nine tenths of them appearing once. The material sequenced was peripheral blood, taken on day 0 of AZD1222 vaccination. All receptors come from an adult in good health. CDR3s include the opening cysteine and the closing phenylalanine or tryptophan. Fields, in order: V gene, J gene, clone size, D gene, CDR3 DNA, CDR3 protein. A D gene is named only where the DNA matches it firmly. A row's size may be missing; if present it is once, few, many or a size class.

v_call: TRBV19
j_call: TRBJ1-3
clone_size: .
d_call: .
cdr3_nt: TGTGCCAGTAGTATAGCCCCCAGGTCCGGAAACACCATATATTTT
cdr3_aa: CASSIAPRSGNTIYF

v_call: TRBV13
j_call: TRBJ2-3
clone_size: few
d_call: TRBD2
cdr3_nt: TGTGCCAGCAGCTTAGTAGGACTAGCGGGAACCACAGATACGCAGTATTTT
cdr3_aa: CASSLVGLAGTTDTQYF

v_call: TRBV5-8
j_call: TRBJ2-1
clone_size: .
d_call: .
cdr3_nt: TGTGCCAGCAGCTTTCAGTCGGGCAGCGGGCTATCCTACAATGAGCAGTTCTTC
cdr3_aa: CASSFQSGSGLSYNEQFF

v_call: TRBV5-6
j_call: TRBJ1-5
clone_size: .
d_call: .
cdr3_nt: TGTGCCAGCAGCTCTTGGGGGGGGAGTAGCAATCAGCCCCAGCATTTT
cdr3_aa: CASSSWGGSSNQPQHF

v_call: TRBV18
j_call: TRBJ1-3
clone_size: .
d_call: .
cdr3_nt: TGTGCCAGCTCACCGGTACAGGCGACTGGAAACACCATATATTTT
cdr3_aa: CASSPVQATGNTIYF

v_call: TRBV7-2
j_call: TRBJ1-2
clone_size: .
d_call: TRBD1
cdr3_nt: TGTGCCAGCAGCTTGGGAGCCTCCGGGACAGGAGCCTATGGCTACACCTTC
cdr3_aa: CASSLGASGTGAYGYTF

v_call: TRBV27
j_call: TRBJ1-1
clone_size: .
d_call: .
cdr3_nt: TGTGCCAGCAGTTTATTGGGGGCAGGGGCAGTTGGAACTGAAGCTTTCTTT
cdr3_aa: CASSLLGAGAVGTEAFF

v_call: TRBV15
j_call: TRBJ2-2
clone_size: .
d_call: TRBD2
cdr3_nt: TGTGCCACCAGCAGAGATCTAGCGGGAGCGACCGGGGAGCTGTTTTTT
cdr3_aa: CATSRDLAGATGELFF

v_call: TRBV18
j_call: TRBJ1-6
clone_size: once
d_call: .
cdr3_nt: TGTGCCAGCTCACCAGAGGCCGGATGGAATTCACCCCTCCACTTT
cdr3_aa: CASSPEAGWNSPLHF

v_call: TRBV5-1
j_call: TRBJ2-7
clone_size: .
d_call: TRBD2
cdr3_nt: TGCGCCACAGGGCGGACTAGCGGAACCTACGAGCAGTACTTC
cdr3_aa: CATGRTSGTYEQYF

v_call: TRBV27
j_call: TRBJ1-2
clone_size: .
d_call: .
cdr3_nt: TGTGCCAGCAGTTTCCTCGATAGGGAAGGCTACACCTTC
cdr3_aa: CASSFLDREGYTF

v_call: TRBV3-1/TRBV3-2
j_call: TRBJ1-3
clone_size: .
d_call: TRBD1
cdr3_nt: TGTGCCAGCAAGCCAGGGGGAGGTTCTGGAAACACCATATATTTT
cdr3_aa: CASKPGGGSGNTIYF

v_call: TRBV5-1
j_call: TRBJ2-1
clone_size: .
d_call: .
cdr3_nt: TGCGCCAGCAGCTCGGACAGAAACAATGAGCAGTTCTTC
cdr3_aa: CASSSDRNNEQFF

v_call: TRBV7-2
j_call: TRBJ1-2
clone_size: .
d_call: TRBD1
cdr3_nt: TGTGCCAGCAGCCCGGGACAGGGACACTATGGCTACACCTTC
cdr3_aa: CASSPGQGHYGYTF

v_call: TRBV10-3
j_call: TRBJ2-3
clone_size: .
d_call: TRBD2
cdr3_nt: TGTGCCATCGCTAGACTAGCGGGAGGGGAGCGGACGCAGTATTTT
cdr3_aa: CAIARLAGGERTQYF

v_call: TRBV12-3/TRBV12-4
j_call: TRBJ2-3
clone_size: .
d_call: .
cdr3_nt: TGTGCCGGGGGGGCTAGCACAGATACGCAGTATTTT
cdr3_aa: CAGGASTDTQYF

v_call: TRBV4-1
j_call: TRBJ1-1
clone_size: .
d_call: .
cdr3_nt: TGCGCCAGCAGCCGCTTGGGGGGTGACACTGAAGCTTTCTTT
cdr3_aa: CASSRLGGDTEAFF

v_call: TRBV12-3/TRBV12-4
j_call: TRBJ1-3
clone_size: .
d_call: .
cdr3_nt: TGTGCCAGCAGTCTAAGATTAAACACCATATATTTT
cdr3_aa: CASSLRLNTIYF

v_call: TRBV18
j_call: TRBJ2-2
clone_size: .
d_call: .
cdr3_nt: TGTGCCAGCTCGGCCGGGGAGCTGTTTTTT
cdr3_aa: CASSAGELFF

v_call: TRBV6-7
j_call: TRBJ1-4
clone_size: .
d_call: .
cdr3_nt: TGTGCCACCCCCGCCCCGGGACCGACCGAAAAACTGTTTTTT
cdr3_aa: CATPAPGPTEKLFF

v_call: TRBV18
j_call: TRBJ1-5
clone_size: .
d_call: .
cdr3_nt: TGTGCCAGCTCACCAGGGCCCGACAATCAGCCCCAGCATTTT
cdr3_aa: CASSPGPDNQPQHF

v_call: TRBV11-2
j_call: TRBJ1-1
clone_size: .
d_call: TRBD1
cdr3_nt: TGTGCCAGCAGCATAATACAGGGGTACATGAACACTGAAGCTTTCTTT
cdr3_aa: CASSIIQGYMNTEAFF

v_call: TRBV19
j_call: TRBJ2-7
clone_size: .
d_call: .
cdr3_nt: TGTGCCAGTAGTACCCCTGGCGGTAGCTCCTACGAGCAGTACTTC
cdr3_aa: CASSTPGGSSYEQYF

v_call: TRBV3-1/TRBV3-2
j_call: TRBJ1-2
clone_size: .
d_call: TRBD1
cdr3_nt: TGTGCCAGCAGACTCGACAGGGCCCATGGCTACACCTTC
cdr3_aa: CASRLDRAHGYTF

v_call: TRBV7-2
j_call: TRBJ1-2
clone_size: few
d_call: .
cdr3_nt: TGTGCCAGCAGCTTCCAGACAGAGAACTATGGCTACACCTTC
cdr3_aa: CASSFQTENYGYTF

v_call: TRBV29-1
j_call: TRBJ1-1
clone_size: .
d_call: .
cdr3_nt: TGCAGCGCGTACGGGGGTACTGAAGCTTTCTTT
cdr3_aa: CSAYGGTEAFF

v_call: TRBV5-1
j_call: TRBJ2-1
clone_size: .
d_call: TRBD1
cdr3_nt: TGCGCCAGCAGCTTGGGGACAGGGAATGAGCAGTTCTTC
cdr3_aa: CASSLGTGNEQFF

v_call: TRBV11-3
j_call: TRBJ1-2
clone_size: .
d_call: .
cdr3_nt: TGTGCCAGCAGCTCATCCGGGGCTAAGTATGGCTACACCTTC
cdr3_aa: CASSSSGAKYGYTF

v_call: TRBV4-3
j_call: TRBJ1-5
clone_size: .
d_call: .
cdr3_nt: TGCGCCAGCAGCCTGGGGGCTGGAGGCAATCAGCCCCAGCATTTT
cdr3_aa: CASSLGAGGNQPQHF

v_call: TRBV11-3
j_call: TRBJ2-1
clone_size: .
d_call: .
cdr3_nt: TGTGCCAGCAGCCTGCAGTGGGGCCGGTACAATGAGCAGTTCTTC
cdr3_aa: CASSLQWGRYNEQFF

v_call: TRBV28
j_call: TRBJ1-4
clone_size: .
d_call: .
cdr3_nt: TGTGCCAGCAATGGGCCTCTCCCGAGCGGTAATGAAAAACTGTTTTTT
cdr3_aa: CASNGPLPSGNEKLFF

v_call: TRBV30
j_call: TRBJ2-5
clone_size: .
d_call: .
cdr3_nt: TGTGCCTGGATGGGAGACCAAGAGACCCAGTACTTC
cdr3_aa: CAWMGDQETQYF

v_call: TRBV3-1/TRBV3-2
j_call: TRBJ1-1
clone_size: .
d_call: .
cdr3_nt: TGTGCCAGCAGAAGAACAGGCAATTCGAACACTGAAGCTTTCTTT
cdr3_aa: CASRRTGNSNTEAFF

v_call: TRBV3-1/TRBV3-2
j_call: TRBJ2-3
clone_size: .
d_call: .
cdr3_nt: TGTGCCAGCAGCCAAGGTCCAGATACGCAGTATTTT
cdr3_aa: CASSQGPDTQYF

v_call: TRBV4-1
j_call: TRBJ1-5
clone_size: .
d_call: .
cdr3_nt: TGCGCCAGCAGCCAAGGGGGGGGCTCGGGCAATCAGCCCCAGCATTTT
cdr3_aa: CASSQGGGSGNQPQHF

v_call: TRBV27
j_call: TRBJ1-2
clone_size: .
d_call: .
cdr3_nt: TGTGCCAGCAGTTTATCGAGCAGGGACTATGGCTACACCTTC
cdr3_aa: CASSLSSRDYGYTF

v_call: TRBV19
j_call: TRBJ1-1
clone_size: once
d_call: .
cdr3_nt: TGTGCCAGTAGTATAGATCGCAGGGGCACTGAAGCTTTCTTT
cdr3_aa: CASSIDRRGTEAFF

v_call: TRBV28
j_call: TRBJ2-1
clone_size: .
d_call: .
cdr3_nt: TGTGCCAGCAGTTTAGTAACGGCTAGCTCCTACAATGAGCAGTTCTTC
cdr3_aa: CASSLVTASSYNEQFF

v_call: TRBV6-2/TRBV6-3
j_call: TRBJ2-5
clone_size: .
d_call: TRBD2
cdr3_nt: TGTGCCAGCAGTTCCCCCGCTAGCGGGGGCCTAGAGACCCAGTACTTC
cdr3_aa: CASSSPASGGLETQYF

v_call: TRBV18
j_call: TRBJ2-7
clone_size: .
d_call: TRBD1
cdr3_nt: TGTGCCAGCTCACCCCTAGCTGGGACAGGGGCGAGTACCTACGAGCAGTACTTC
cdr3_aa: CASSPLAGTGASTYEQYF

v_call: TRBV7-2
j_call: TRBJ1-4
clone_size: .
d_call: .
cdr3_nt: TGTGCCAGCAGCCAAAAGGTGGCGGGGAATGAAAAACTGTTTTTT
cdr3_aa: CASSQKVAGNEKLFF

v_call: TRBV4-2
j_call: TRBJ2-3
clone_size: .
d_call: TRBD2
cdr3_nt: TGTGCCAGCAGCCAAGAGGGACTAGCGGGAGAGGCTAATACGCAGTATTTT
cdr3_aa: CASSQEGLAGEANTQYF

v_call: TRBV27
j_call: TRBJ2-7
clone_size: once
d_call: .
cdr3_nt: TGTGCCAGCAGTCTAGATAAGGGCTCGGTCGAGCAGTACTTC
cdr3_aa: CASSLDKGSVEQYF